The entry that follows covers one T cell receptor (beta chain) sequence. What it recognizes is unknown. This entry is derived from a study of a mutant IDH1 vaccine in newly diagnosed glioma. Turning to the study itself: Patients had received radiotherapy, temozolomide, or both previously, most receiving both. It was at week 35 that visit V12 occurred, and at week 47 that visit V13 did. Whole-study findings and limits: There seemed to be no relation between pseudoprogression and changes in top peripheral T cell clonotypes.

The repertoire was sequenced with immunoSEQ multiplex PCR; TCRdb's copy has only in-frame clones and lacks some. The data hold over 30,000 clones, with around nine tenths observed a single time. The time point is: week 47, end of study. Every vaccine dose comprised 300 ug of mutant IDH1 20-mer peptide plus topical imiquimod. Each patient was administered eight vaccinations, scheduled in weeks 1, 3, 5, 7, 11, 15, 19 and 23. V lost 0 bases, J lost 3 bases, and 14 bases lay in between. This CDR3 contains 17 residues. This chain connects TRBV23-1 to TRBJ2-2; maybe TRBD1 (5 bases). TRBV23-1 is an ORF, and what it does is uncertain. The TCR originated in a woman between 40 and 50 years old with glioma. The material sequenced was PBMCs, taken from a glioma patient whose treatment included an IDH1 peptide vaccine. The CDR3 spells CASSQSDEQVYTGELFF. CDR3 nucleotides: TGCGCCAGCAGTCAATCGGACGAACAGGTTTACACCGGGGAGCTGTTTTTT.